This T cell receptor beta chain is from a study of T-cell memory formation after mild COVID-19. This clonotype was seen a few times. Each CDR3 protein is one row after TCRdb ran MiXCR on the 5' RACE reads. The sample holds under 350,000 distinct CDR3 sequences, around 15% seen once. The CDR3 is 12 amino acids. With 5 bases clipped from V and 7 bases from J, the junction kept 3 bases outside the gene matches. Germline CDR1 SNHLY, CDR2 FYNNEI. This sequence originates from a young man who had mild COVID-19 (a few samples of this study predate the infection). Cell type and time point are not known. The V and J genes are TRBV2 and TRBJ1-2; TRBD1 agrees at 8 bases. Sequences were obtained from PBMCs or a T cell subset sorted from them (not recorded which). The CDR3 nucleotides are TGTGCCAGCAGTAATGACAGGGGTGGCTACACCTTC. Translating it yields CASSNDRGGYTF.